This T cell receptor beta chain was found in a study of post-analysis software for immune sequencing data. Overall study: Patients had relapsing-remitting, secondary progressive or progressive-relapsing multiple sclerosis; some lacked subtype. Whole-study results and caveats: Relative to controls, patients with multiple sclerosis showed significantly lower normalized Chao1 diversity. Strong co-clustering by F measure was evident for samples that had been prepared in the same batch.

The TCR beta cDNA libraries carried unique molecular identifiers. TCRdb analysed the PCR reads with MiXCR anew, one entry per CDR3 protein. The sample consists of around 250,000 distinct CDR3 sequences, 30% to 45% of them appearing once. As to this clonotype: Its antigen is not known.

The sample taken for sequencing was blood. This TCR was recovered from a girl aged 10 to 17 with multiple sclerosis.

CDR3 in amino acids: CASSQETGRGGEETQYF. DNA for the CDR3: TGTGCCAGCAGCCAAGAAACTGGCAGGGGTGGGGAAGAGACCCAGTACTTC. The chain links TRBV4-2 to TRBJ2-5; possible D gene TRBD1, 6 bases. Germline assignment: CDR1 LGHNA and CDR2 YNFKEQ. V gave up 0 bases and J gave up 3 bases, with 17 bases separating them. The CDR3 is 17 residues long.